This entry concerns a single T cell receptor (beta chain). Other DNA sequences of this sample code for an identical CDR3. These data originate in a study of blood T cell repertoires in COVID-19. Background on the study: Samples representing acute and convalescent COVID-19 were sourced from the United States, Italy and Spain.

Recovery among Cohort 3 donors was established by two negative PCRs, clearance, or symptom resolution. Libraries were prepared by immunoSEQ multiplex PCR; TCRdb keeps only in-frame clonotypes and omits some of them. The table lists around 480,000 clones, 87% of them singletons. Sequenced material: PBMCs or T cells enriched from blood (not recorded which). The TCR sequence derives from a woman in her late teens or twenties who had recovered from COVID-19.

The CDR3 DNA sequence: TGTGCCAGCACACGGACAGCGAACACTGAAGCTTTCTTT. The encoded protein is CASTRTANTEAFF. The V gene is TRBV2, the J gene TRBJ1-1; a weak D match, TRBD1 (6 bases). This CDR3 is built from 13 residues. CDR1 and CDR2 (germline): SNHLY, FYNNEI. Trimming removed 7 bases at V and 1 base at J, with 10 bases between.